The sequence of this TCR beta chain was determined in a study of vaccination and CD4 T cells after COVID-19. V dropped 4 bases and J dropped 7 bases, with 14 bases sitting between them. CDR1 and CDR2 (germline): SGHNT, YYREEE (reference sequence). CDR3 length equals 14 residues. Sequencing of cultured CD4+ T cell DNA used the Oncomine TCR Beta short-read assay. TCRdb re-derived calls from the PCR reads in MiXCR, one entry per CDR3 protein. The sample holds around 20,000 distinct CDR3 sequences, approximately 27% seen once. This sample's treatment: roughly 10-day PBMC culture with coronavirus spike peptide pools or control peptides (ViraFEST assay). ViraFEST used peptide pools to expand antigen-specific T cells, then sequenced TCRs. A word on this clonotype: Its antigen is unidentified.

The clonotype originates from a human donor with COVID-19. Sequenced material: cultured CD4+ T cells from blood. The chain joins TRBV5-4 to TRBJ2-2; tentative D call: TRBD2 (6 bases). The CDR3 spells CASSPPGRDGELFF. In nucleotides, the CDR3 is TGTGCCAGCAGCCCCCCGGGGCGGGACGGGGAGCTGTTTTTT.